The subject of this entry is one TCR beta chain. Antigen: not known. The data originate from a study of T cell responses to AZD1222 COVID-19 vaccine. Notes on the study in general: Repertoires were obtained only post-peak T cell response. Per reports, nearly half of all spike-specific TCRs target regions that are unmutated in variants.

The germline V gene encodes CDR1 SQVTM and CDR2 ANQGSEA. The CDR3 contains 16 residues. The V end lost 2 bases, the J end lost 4 bases, and 21 bases lay between the germline ends. Only in-frame clones appear in the TCRdb table, and some are missing; sequencing was by immunoSEQ multiplex PCR. The data show around 69,000 clones, over 75% seen once. This TCR came from an adult in good health. The chain carries TRBV29-1 and TRBJ2-7; D is uncertain. The sequenced sample was peripheral blood, obtained on day 0 of AZD1222 vaccination. The CDR3 region is CSVENWLQGSYYEQYF. In nucleotides, the CDR3 is TGCAGCGTTGAAAACTGGCTACAAGGTTCTTATTACGAGCAGTACTTC.